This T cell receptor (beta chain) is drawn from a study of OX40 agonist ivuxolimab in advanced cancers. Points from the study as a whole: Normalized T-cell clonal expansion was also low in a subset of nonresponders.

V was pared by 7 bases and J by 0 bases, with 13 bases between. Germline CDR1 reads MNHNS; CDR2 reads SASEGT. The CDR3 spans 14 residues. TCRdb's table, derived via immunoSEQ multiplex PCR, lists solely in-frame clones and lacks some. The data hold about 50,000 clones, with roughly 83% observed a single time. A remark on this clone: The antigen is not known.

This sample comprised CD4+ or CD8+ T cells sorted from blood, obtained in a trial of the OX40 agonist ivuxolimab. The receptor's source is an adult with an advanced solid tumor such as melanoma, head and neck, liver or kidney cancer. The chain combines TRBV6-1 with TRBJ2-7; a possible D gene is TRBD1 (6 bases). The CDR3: CASTWDTSSYEQYF. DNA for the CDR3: TGTGCCAGCACCTGGGACACTAGCTCCTACGAGCAGTACTTC.